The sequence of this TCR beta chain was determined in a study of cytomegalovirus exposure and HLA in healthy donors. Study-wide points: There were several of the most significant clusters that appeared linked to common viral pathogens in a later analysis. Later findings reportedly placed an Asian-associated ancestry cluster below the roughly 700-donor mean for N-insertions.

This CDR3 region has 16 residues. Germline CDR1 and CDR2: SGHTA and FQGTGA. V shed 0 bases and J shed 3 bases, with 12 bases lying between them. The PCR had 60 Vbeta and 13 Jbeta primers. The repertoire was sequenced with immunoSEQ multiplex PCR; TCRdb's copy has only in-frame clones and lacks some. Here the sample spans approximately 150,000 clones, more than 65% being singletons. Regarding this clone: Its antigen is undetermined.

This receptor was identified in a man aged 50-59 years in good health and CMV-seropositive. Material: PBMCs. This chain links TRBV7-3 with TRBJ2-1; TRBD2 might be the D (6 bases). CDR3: CASSLTGGTNYNEQFF. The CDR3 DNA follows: TGTGCCAGCAGCTTAACGGGCGGGACGAACTACAATGAGCAGTTCTTC.